The source of this T cell receptor (beta chain) is a study of blood T cell repertoires in COVID-19. Study context: Spain, Italy and the United States supplied samples that represented acute and convalescent COVID-19. T cells, B-cell-depleted T cells, or PBMCs supplied cDNA or gDNA.

The V segment lost 4 bases and the J segment 2 bases; nucleotides outside the gene matches: 7. Germline assignment: CDR1 SGHNT and CDR2 YYREEE (reference sequence). This CDR3 spans 16 amino acids. Study processing details: Estimation of nucleated cell counts was performed using reference gene primer amplification. Clones were sequenced by immunoSEQ multiplex PCR, and TCRdb holds only the in-frame ones, with some missing. V and J calls and clone size are as listed in that table; D and trimming were resolved from the DNA. This table has nearly 300,000 clones, around 89% appearing once. The TCR sequence derives from a woman aged 30 to 39 who had recovered from COVID-19. The chain combines TRBV5-4 with TRBJ2-3; 10 positions match TRBD2. Sequenced sample: peripheral blood. CDR3 protein: CASSAKLAGNTDTQYF. CDR3 DNA: TGTGCCAGCAGCGCAAAACTAGCGGGGAACACAGATACGCAGTATTTT. Complete variable domain (other parts from reference TRBV5-4 and TRBJ2-3): ETGVTQSPTHLIKTRGQQVTLRCSSQSGHNTVSWYQQALGQGPQFIFQYYREEENGRGNFPPRFSGLQFPNYSSELNVNALELDDSALYLCASSAKLAGNTDTQYFGPGTRLTVL.